Below are 15 T cell receptor beta chains sequenced from a single sample in a study of blood T cell repertoires in COVID-19. Libraries were prepared by immunoSEQ multiplex PCR; TCRdb keeps only in-frame clonotypes and omits some of them. The sample has approximately 220,000 clones; approximately 90% are singletons. The sample comprised PBMCs or T cells enriched from blood (not recorded which). These receptors all stem from a man aged 30 to 45 who had recovered from COVID-19.

This rearrangement joins TRBV19 to TRBJ2-7; D is undetermined. V lost 3 bases and J lost 0, with 9 bases in between. The CDR3 consists of 14 residues. CDR1 and CDR2 from the germline V gene are LNHDA and SQIVND (reference sequence). CDR3: CASSMPASSYEQYF. The CDR3 coding sequence is TGTGCCAGTAGTATGCCAGCTAGCTCCTACGAGCAGTACTTC.

J is TRBJ2-7 and V is TRBV30; 11 nucleotides align to TRBD1. Germline-derived CDR1 and CDR2 are GTSNPN and SVGIG (reference sequence). V shed 5 bases, J shed 6 bases, and the junction held 9 bases outside the gene matches. CDR3 length: 14 residues. The CDR3 region has the DNA TGTGCCTGGGTCGGGACAGGGGGGTGGAGCGAGCAGTACTTC. Translation gives CAWVGTGGWSEQYF.

V and J are TRBV5-6 and TRBJ1-2, with D possibly being TRBD1 (6 bases). The V end lost 4 bases, the J end lost 1 base, and 14 bases lay between the germline ends. This CDR3 is built from 15 residues. Germline CDR1 SGHDT, CDR2 YYEEEE. The CDR3 loop is CASSLRGRLNYGYTF. DNA for the CDR3: TGTGCCAGCAGCCTCAGGGGCCGTCTTAACTATGGCTACACCTTC.

The rearrangement joins TRBV6-1 to TRBJ1-1; weak D call: TRBD1 (5 bases). The CDR3 has 13 residues. The V gene's germline CDR1 is MNHNS and CDR2 SASEGT. Deletions cut 1 base from V and 10 bases from J, with 13 bases between. The CDR3 region is CASSEVAGMVAFF. Here the CDR3 DNA reads TGTGCCAGCAGTGAAGTAGCAGGGATGGTAGCTTTCTTT.

This chain connects TRBV5-1 to TRBJ1-5; 8 bases are a match to TRBD1. This CDR3 spans 13 amino acids. Germline assignment: CDR1 SGHRS and CDR2 YFSETQ. V trimming: 4 bases; J trimming: 6 bases; junction bases outside the gene matches: 3. The CDR3 region has the DNA TGCGCCAGCAGCAACGGACAGGGTCAGCCCCAGCATTTT. Protein product: CASSNGQGQPQHF.

The chain combines TRBV5-6 with TRBJ1-3; tentative D call: TRBD1 (6 bases). V was trimmed by 0 bases and J by 2 bases, leaving 9 bases between them. The CDR3 is 15 amino acids. Germline V CDR1 and CDR2: SGHDT, YYEEEE. The CDR3 DNA is TGTGCCAGCAGCTTGGTCTCAGGGGCTGGAAACACCATATATTTT. Its translation is CASSLVSGAGNTIYF.

V gene TRBV28 combines with J gene TRBJ1-1; D perhaps matches TRBD1 (6 bases). Germline CDR1 MDHEN, CDR2 SYDVKM. V was cut by 8 bases and J by 0 bases, with 16 bases left in between. CDR3 length equals 15 residues. The CDR3 protein is CASYSPRTVNTEAFF. CDR3 DNA: TGTGCCAGCTACTCGCCGAGGACAGTGAACACTGAAGCTTTCTTT.

The gene calls are TRBV7-2 and TRBJ2-3; D is undetermined. The CDR3 is 13 residues long. The V end was cut by 5 bases, the J end by 0 bases, with 6 bases between. Germline assignment: CDR1 SGHTA and CDR2 FQGNSA. Here the CDR3 reads CASSIPSTDTQYF. DNA of the CDR3: TGTGCCAGCAGCATCCCTAGCACAGATACGCAGTATTTT.

Only a few counts were recorded for this clone. J is TRBJ1-5 and V is TRBV19, with no clear D. There are 11 residues in the CDR3. Germline CDR1 LNHDA, CDR2 SQIVND (reference sequence). V was trimmed by 5 bases and J by 6 bases, leaving 5 bases between them. The CDR3: CASSRVQPQHF. The CDR3 DNA follows: TGTGCCAGTAGTCGTGTTCAGCCCCAGCATTTT.

The rearrangement links TRBV6-6 to TRBJ2-6; D is ambiguous. Germline V gene lookup returns CDR1 MNHNY and CDR2 SVGAGI (reference sequence). CDR3 length: 15 amino acids. Trimming left V 4 bases short and J 0 bases short, with 7 bases between. In nucleotides, the CDR3 is TGTGCCAGCAGTTTCCAACTCTCTGGGGCCAACGTCCTGACTTTC. The encoded protein is CASSFQLSGANVLTF.

The CDR3 here is CASRGDSFEQYF. The CDR3 nucleotides read TGCGCCAGCAGAGGGGACAGCTTCGAGCAGTACTTC. The chain employs TRBV10-2 and TRBJ2-7, with 7 bases aligning to TRBD1. CDR1 and CDR2 from the germline V gene are WSHSY and SAAADI. The CDR3 runs to 12 residues. After removal of 6 bases from V and 6 bases from J, the junction contained 5 bases not matched to a gene.

This chain's CDR3 is CASSLRAGTGLDEQYF. The CDR3 nucleotides are TGTGCCAGCAGCTTAAGGGCCGGGACAGGGCTCGACGAGCAGTACTTC. V is TRBV11-2 and J is TRBJ2-7, with 9 bases matching TRBD1. CDR3 length: 16 residues. Germline CDR1 and CDR2: SGHAT and FQNNGV. V was pared by 2 bases and J by 5 bases, with 10 bases of the junction left unmatched.

The chain employs TRBV18 and TRBJ2-7, with D possibly TRBD1 on 6 matching bases. This CDR3 has 13 amino acids. The V gene lost 3 bases and the J gene lost 5 bases, with 11 bases spanning the gap. Germline V gene lookup returns CDR1 KGHSH and CDR2 LQKENI. Here the CDR3 DNA reads TGTGCCAGCTCACCCCAGGGGACCCACGAGCAGTACTTC. As protein: CASSPQGTHEQYF.

V is TRBV7-8 and J is TRBJ2-2; TRBD1 matches at 9 bases. V lost 4 bases and J lost 2; bases outside the gene matches: 5. This CDR3 is built from 16 residues. CDR1 and CDR2 from the germline V gene are SGHVS and FQNEAQ. CDR3 nucleotides: TGTGCCAGCAGCTCCCGGACAGGGGCCAACACCGGGGAGCTGTTTTTT. It yields the protein CASSSRTGANTGELFF.

The chain carries TRBV7-9 and TRBJ1-4; 8 bases match TRBD1. Per the germline V gene, CDR1 is SEHNR and CDR2 is FQNEAQ (reference sequence). The length of the CDR3 is 14 residues. Unmatched junction bases numbered 5, after V lost 6 bases and J lost 5 bases. CDR3 residues: CASRDRDRNEKLFF. The CDR3 bases are TGTGCCAGCAGGGACAGGGACAGAAATGAAAAACTGTTTTTT.